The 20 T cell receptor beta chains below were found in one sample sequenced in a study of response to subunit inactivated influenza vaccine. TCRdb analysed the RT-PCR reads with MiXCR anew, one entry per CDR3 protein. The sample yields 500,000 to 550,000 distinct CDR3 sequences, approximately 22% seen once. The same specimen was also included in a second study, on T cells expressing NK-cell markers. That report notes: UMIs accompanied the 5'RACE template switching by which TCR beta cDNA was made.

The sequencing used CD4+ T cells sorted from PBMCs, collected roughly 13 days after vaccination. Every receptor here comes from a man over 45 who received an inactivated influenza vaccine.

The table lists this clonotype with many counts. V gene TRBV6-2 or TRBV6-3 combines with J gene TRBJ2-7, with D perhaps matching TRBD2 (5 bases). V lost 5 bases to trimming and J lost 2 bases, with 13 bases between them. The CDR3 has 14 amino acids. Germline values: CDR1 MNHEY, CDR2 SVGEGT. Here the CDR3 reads CASSPTAGTYEQYF. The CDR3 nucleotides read TGTGCCAGCAGTCCGACCGCCGGGACCTACGAGCAGTACTTC.

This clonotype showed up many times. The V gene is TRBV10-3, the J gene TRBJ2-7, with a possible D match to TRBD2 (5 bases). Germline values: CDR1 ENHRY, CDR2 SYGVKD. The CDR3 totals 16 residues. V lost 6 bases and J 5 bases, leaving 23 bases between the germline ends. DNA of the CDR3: TGTGCCATCAGCGAATCCACATCGGGGTCTCGCGACGAGCAGTACTTC. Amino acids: CAISESTSGSRDEQYF.

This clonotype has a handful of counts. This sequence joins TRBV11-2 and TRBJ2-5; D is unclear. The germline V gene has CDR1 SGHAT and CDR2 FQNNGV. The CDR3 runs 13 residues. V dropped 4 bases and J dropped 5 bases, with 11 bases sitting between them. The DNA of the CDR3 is TGTGCCAGCAGCTCGGATAAATTGGAGACCCAGTACTTC. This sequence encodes CASSSDKLETQYF.

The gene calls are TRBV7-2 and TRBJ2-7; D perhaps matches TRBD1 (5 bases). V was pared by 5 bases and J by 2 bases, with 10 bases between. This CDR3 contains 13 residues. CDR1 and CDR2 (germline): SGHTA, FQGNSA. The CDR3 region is CASSTDRAYEQYF. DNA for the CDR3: TGTGCCAGCAGCACAGACAGAGCCTACGAGCAGTACTTC.

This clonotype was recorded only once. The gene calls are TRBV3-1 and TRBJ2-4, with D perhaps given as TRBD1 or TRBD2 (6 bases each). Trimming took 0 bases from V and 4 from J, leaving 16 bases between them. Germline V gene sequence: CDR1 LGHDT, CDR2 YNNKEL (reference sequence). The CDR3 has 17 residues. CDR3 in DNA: TGTGCCAGCAGCCAAGATTTAGGAGGGGGACATAAAAACATTCAGTACTTC. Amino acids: CASSQDLGGGHKNIQYF. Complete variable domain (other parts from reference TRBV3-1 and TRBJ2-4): DTAVSQTPKYLVTQMGNDKSIKCEQNLGHDTMYWYKQDSKKFLKIMFSYNNKELIINETVPNRFSPKSPDKAHLNLHINSLELGDSAVYFCASSQDLGGGHKNIQYFGAGTRLSVL.

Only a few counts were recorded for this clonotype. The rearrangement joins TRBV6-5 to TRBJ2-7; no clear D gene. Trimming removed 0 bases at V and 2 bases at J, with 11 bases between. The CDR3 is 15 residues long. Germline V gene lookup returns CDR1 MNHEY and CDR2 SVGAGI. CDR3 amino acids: CASSYSSRSAYEQYF. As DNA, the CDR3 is TGTGCCAGCAGTTACTCTTCCAGGTCCGCCTACGAGCAGTACTTC.

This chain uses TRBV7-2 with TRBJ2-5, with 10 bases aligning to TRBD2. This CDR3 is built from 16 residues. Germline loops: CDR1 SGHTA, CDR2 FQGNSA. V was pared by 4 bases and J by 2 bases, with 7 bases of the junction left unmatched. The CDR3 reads CASSSGASGGQETQYF. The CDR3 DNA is TGTGCCAGCAGCTCAGGGGCTAGCGGGGGACAAGAGACCCAGTACTTC.

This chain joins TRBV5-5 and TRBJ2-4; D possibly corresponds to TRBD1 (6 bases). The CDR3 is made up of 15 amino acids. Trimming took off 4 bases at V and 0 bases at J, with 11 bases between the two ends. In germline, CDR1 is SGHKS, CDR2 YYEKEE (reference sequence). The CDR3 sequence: CASSPGTLAKNIQYF. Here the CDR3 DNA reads TGTGCCAGCAGCCCAGGGACATTAGCCAAAAACATTCAGTACTTC.

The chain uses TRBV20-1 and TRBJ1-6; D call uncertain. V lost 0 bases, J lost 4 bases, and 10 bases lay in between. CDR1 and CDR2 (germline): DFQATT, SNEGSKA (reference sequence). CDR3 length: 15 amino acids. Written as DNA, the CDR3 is TGCAGTGCTAGAGATCTGGGTTTTTATAATTCACCCCTCCACTTT. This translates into CSARDLGFYNSPLHF.

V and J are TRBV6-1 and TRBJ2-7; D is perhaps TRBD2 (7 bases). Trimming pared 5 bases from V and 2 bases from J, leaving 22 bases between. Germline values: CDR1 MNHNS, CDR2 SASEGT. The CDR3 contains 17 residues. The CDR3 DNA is TGTGCCAGCAGTCCGGGGGGCAGGGTCGGTAGGGCCTACGAGCAGTACTTC. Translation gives CASSPGGRVGRAYEQYF.

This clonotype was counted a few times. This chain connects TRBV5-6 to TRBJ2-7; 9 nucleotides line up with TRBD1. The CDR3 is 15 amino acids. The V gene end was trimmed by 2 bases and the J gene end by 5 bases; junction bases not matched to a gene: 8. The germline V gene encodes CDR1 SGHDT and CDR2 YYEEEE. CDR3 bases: TGTGCCAGCAGCTTTTTTAGGACAGGGGAACACGAGCAGTACTTC. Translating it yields CASSFFRTGEHEQYF.

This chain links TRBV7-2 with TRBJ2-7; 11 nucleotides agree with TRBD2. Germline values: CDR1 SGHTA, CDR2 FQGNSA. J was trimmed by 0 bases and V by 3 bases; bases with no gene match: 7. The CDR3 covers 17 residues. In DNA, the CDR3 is TGTGCCAGCAGCTTCGCCCTAGCGGGGGGCAGCTCCTACGAGCAGTACTTC. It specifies CASSFALAGGSSYEQYF.

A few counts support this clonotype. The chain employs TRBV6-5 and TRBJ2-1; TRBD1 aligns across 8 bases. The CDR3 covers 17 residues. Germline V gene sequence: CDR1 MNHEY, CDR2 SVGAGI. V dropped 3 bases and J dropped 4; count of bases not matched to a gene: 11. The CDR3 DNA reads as TGTGCCAGCAGTTATACAACATCTCGGACAGGGTACAATGAGCAGTTCTTC. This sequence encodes CASSYTTSRTGYNEQFF.

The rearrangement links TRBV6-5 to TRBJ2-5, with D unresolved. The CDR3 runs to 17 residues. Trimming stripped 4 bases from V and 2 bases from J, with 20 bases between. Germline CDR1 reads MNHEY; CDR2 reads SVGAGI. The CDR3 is CASSSHDLMKRQETQYF. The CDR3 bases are TGTGCCAGCAGTTCTCATGACCTCATGAAAAGACAAGAGACCCAGTACTTC.

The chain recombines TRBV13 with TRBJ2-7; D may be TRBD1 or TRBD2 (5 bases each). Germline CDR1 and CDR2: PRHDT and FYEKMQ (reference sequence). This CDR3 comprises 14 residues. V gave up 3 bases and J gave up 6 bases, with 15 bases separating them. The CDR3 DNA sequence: TGTGCCAGCAGCTTCGGCGGTGGGGACCTCGAGCAGTACTTC. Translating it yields CASSFGGGDLEQYF.

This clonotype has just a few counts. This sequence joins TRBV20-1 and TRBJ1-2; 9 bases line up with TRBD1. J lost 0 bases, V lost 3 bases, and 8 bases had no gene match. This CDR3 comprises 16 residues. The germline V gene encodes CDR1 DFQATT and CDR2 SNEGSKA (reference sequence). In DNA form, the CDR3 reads TGCAGTGCTAGGGCTCTCCGGGACAGGGCTAACTATGGCTACACCTTC. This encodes CSARALRDRANYGYTF.

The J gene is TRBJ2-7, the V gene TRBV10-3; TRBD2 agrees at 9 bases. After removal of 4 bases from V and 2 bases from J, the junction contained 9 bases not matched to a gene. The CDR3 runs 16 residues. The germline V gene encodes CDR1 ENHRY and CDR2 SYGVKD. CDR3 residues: CAISAPGREGAYEQYF. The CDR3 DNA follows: TGTGCCATCAGTGCCCCAGGGCGGGAGGGCGCCTACGAGCAGTACTTC.

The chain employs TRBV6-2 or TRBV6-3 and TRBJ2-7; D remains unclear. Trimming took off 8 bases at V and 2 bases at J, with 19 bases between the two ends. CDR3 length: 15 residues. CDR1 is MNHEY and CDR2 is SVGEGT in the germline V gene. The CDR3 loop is CASVFRTTSPYEQYF. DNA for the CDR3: TGTGCCAGCGTGTTCAGGACGACTTCACCCTACGAGCAGTACTTC.

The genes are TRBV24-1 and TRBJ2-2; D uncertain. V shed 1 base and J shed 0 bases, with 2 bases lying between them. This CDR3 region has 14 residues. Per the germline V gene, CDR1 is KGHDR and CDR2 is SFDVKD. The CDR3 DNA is TGTGCCACCAGTGATTTCCCGAACACCGGGGAGCTGTTTTTT. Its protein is CATSDFPNTGELFF.

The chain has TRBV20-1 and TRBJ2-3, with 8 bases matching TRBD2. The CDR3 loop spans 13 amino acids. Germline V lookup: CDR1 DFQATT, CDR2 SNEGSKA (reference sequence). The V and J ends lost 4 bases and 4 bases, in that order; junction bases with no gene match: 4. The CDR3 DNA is TGCAGTGCTAACCGAGCGGGAGCAGATACGCAGTATTTT. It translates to CSANRAGADTQYF.